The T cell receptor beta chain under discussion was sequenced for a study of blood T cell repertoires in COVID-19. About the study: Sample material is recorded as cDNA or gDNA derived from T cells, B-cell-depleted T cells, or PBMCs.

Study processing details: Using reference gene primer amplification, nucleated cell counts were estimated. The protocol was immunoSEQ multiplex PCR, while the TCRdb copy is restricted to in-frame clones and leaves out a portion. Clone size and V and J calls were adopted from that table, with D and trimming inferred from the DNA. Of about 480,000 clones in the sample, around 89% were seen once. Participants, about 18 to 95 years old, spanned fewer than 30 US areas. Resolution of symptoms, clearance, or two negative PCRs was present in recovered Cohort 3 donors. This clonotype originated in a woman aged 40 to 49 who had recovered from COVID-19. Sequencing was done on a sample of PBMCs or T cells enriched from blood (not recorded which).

CDR3 residues: CASSLWQGLDTGELFF. For the CDR3, the DNA is TGTGCCAGCAGCTTGTGGCAGGGTTTGGACACCGGGGAGCTGTTTTTT. The chain joins TRBV5-6 to TRBJ2-2, with D possibly TRBD1 on 5 matching bases. Per the germline V gene, CDR1 is SGHDT and CDR2 is YYEEEE. The CDR3 is 16 residues long. The ends were cut back, 1 base at V and 3 bases at J, with 13 bases in the middle.